This T cell receptor beta chain was recovered during a study of regulatory and conventional T cells in RAG deficiency. V was clipped by 2 bases and J by 0 bases, with 14 bases between them. From germline, CDR1 is SEHNR and CDR2 FQNEAQ (reference sequence). The CDR3 sequence is 16 residues long. Study findings and constraints: Shannon entropy fell and Simpson indices rose in RAG-deficient patients.

Remarks on this clone: Its matching antigen is unknown.

The protocol was immunoSEQ multiplex PCR, while the TCRdb copy is restricted to in-frame clones and leaves out a portion. The repertoire has around 30,000 clones, just under 90% of them found once; the top ten carry about 4.9%. These same data were also listed under a study on regulatory T cells. That report adds: The primer mix had 52 TRBV and 13 TRBJ primers.

The sequence came from a human donor in good health. Specimen: CD8+ T cells sorted from blood. V usage is TRBV7-9 and J usage is TRBJ2-7; a possible D gene is TRBD1 (7 bases). The CDR3 loop is CASSLQGGPSSYEQYF. The CDR3 coding sequence is TGTGCCAGCAGCTTACAGGGGGGCCCCAGCTCCTACGAGCAGTACTTC.